This record concerns one TCR beta chain sequence. This clonotype was seen many times. It has no known antigen specificity. Qualities for individual bases were not recorded, and no much larger clone is one base off. This record comes from a study of post-analysis software for immune sequencing data (dated by TCRdb to about 2015). With respect to the entire study: Recorded disease courses included relapsing-remitting, secondary progressive and progressive-relapsing multiple sclerosis, with some patients lacking subtype annotation. Patient repertoires were compared against about twelve previously published healthy control repertoires from donors aged roughly 6 to 28 years. A subset of samples was prepared in parallel using single-end sample barcoding, then pooled and co-amplified after Illumina adapter ligation. Overall results and qualifications from the work: Compared with controls, multiple sclerosis patients had significantly lower normalized Chao1 diversity, a finding suggesting substantial peripheral T-cell clonal expansion. Patients showed significantly higher frequencies than controls for several TRBV segments, among them TRBV5-6, TRBV5-1 and TRBV20-1. The control group was slightly older than the multiple sclerosis patient group. Direct clustering with F measure revealed strong co-clustering of samples prepared in the same batch, which led to a batch-effect correction.

TCR beta repertoires were profiled from peripheral blood of 13 young patients with multiple sclerosis to demonstrate the VDJtools post-analysis software. The multiple sclerosis patients were children and adolescents between roughly 6 and 16 years of age. CDR1 and CDR2 are drawn from the germline V gene (reference sequence): LGHDT, YNNKEL. The junction carries 15 bases between V and J, which are trimmed by 4 bases and 8 bases respectively. From the cysteine through the phenylalanine, the CDR3 covers 13 amino acids. Only CDR3 DNA remains: 39 bases, in frame from the first base. The method was PCR. Reads for this sample came from an Illumina HiSeq 2500. Unique molecular identifiers were incorporated into TCR beta cDNA libraries to reduce PCR and sequencing biases. Per 1 to 10 million input T cells, approximately 500,000 cDNA molecules were obtained, such that each molecule approximated one T cell. The patient libraries were prepared and sequenced with the same protocol used for the earlier healthy control dataset. Within a given batch, samples were prepared together, multiplexed and sequenced on the same HiSeq lane. As for the authors' bioinformatics: MIGEC was used to process the raw barcoded reads, and molecular identifier groups with only a single read were discarded before consensus assembly and CDR3 extraction. VDJtools was used for post-analysis of the clonotype tables, with diversity normalized by down-sampling every dataset to the smallest sample size. Repertoire overlap clustering matched CDR3 amino acid but not nucleotide sequences to correct batch-related cross-sample contamination. Using fastp at Q25 and MiXCR, TCRdb reprocessed the public reads and kept productive beta chains. Rows with a matching CDR3 protein are joined into one entry that keeps the most common DNA and genes. In this record, the V and J calls reflect TCRdb's handling and not the investigators' own analysis. The sample table records 750,000 to 950,000 distinct CDR3 sequences; approximately 53% of these occur just once. The top ten clones comprise 4.6% of the sample.

The clonotype was recovered from a girl between 10 and 17 years old with multiple sclerosis. The chain joins TRBV3-1 to TRBJ2-7, and the D gene may be TRBD2, 5 bases matching. Sequencing was carried out using blood. The nucleotides read TGTGCCAGCAGCCTCAAGTCTTCGGGAAAGCAGTACTTC. This gives the protein CASSLKSSGKQYF.